What follows are 10 T cell receptor beta chains derived from one specimen sequenced in a study of blood T cell repertoires in COVID-19. This table comes from immunoSEQ multiplex PCR, and its TCRdb copy is limited to in-frame clones, with some not included. The sample carries more than 300,000 clones, around 91% recorded once. The source material was peripheral blood. These receptor sequences come from a woman under 30 who had recovered from COVID-19.

V usage is TRBV7-9 and J usage is TRBJ1-1; TRBD1 might be the D (6 bases). The CDR3 is 12 residues long. V lost 4 bases and J 4 bases, leaving 7 bases between the germline ends. Germline CDR1 and CDR2: SEHNR and FQNEAQ (reference sequence). This CDR3 is CASSSGVTEAFF. CDR3 nucleotides: TGTGCCAGCAGCTCAGGGGTCACTGAAGCTTTCTTT.

The CDR3 bases are TGTGCCAGCAGCTTAGGCGGGGGCGGAGAGACCCAGTACTTC. This codes for CASSLGGGGETQYF. The chain links TRBV7-2 to TRBJ2-5, with D possibly TRBD2 on 7 matching bases. Germline lookup yields CDR1 SGHTA and CDR2 FQGNSA. The CDR3 covers 14 residues. Trimming removed 1 base at V and 4 bases at J, with 10 bases between.

The J gene is TRBJ2-1, the V gene TRBV11-3, with 9 nucleotides matching TRBD1. The CDR3 covers 15 residues. The germline gives CDR1 SGHNT, CDR2 YENEEA. Unmatched junction bases numbered 4, after V lost 0 bases and J lost 7 bases. DNA for the CDR3: TGTGCCAGCAGCTTAGAGGGACAGGGACTGAATGAGCAGTTCTTC. It encodes CASSLEGQGLNEQFF. Together with reference TRBV11-3 and TRBJ2-1, the CDR3 gives the full variable domain: EAGVVQSPRYKIIEKKQPVAFWCNPISGHNTLYWYLQNLGQGPELLIRYENEEAVDDSQLPKDRFSAERLKGVDSTLKIQPAELGDSAVYLCASSLEGQGLNEQFFGPGTRLTVL.

V and J are TRBV7-2 and TRBJ2-5; possibly TRBD2 for D (5 bases). The CDR3 loop spans 14 amino acids. V lost 2 bases and J 2 bases, leaving 9 bases between the germline ends. Germline assignment: CDR1 SGHTA and CDR2 FQGNSA. CDR3 nucleotides: TGTGCCAGCAGCTTATATCGACTACAAGAGACCCAGTACTTC. Protein: CASSLYRLQETQYF.

V usage is TRBV7-9 and J usage is TRBJ2-4; 11 positions agree with TRBD1. With V trimmed by 2 bases and J by 10 bases, 10 bases remained unmatched. Germline CDR1 and CDR2: SEHNR and FQNEAQ (reference sequence). The CDR3 is 16 residues long. CDR3 DNA: TGTGCCAGCAGCTTATATTTCGGGACAGGGGGAGGAATTCAGTACTTC. This encodes CASSLYFGTGGGIQYF.

This sequence joins TRBV7-9 and TRBJ1-4; TRBD1 is a possible D gene (5 bases). Deletions cut 5 bases from V and 8 bases from J, with 12 bases between. The CDR3 length is 13 residues. Per germline, CDR1 SEHNR and CDR2 FQNEAQ (reference sequence). The CDR3 here is CASSPQGAEKLFF. The DNA of the CDR3 is TGTGCCAGCAGCCCCCAGGGCGCCGAAAAACTGTTTTTT.

The J gene is TRBJ2-1, the V gene TRBV5-4; TRBD2 matches at 9 bases. Germline CDR1 SGHNT, CDR2 YYREEE (reference sequence). V trimming: 2 bases; J trimming: 0 bases; junction bases outside the gene matches: 6. This CDR3 region has 17 residues. The CDR3 coding sequence is TGTGCCAGCAGCTTAGGGGTAGCGGGAGTCTCCTACAATGAGCAGTTCTTC. Its protein product is CASSLGVAGVSYNEQFF.

CDR3 loop: CASSVAGSGNTIYF. The CDR3 DNA reads as TGTGCCAGCAGCGTAGCAGGCTCTGGAAACACCATATATTTT. The rearrangement links TRBV9 to TRBJ1-3; D unclear. CDR1 is SGDLS, CDR2 YYNGEE, per germline. This CDR3 contains 14 residues. With 0 bases removed from V and 0 bases from J, the gap between germline ends came to 4 bases.

The chain employs TRBV24-1 and TRBJ2-7; D possibly corresponds to TRBD1 (6 bases). V was clipped by 5 bases and J by 6 bases, with 22 bases between them. Germline assignment: CDR1 KGHDR and CDR2 SFDVKD. The CDR3 consists of 16 residues. CDR3 nucleotide sequence: TGTGCCACCAGTGCCCTGAGGGGGATCCGCATTCGCGAGCAGTACGTC. The encoded protein is CATSALRGIRIREQYV.

The chain links TRBV7-9 to TRBJ2-7, with D possibly being TRBD1 (5 bases). This CDR3 comprises 15 residues. Germline V gives CDR1 SEHNR, CDR2 FQNEAQ (reference sequence). V lost 2 bases to trimming and J lost 6 bases, with 17 bases between them. The CDR3 loop reads CASSLTLVAQVEQYV. The CDR3 DNA reads as TGTGCCAGCAGCTTAACTCTGGTAGCACAGGTCGAGCAGTACGTC.